The T cell receptor beta chain under discussion was sequenced for a study of shared clonotypes between healthy human individuals. Details on this clone: As yet, its antigen is unknown.

What was sequenced on ten immunoSEQ deep assay plates was unsorted PBMC DNA. Using immunoSEQ multiplex PCR, the repertoire was profiled, and TCRdb retains in-frame clones only, with some absent. The table includes fewer than 650,000 clones, 76% detected once. Trimming took off 3 bases at V and 2 bases at J, with 20 bases between the two ends. The V gene's germline CDR1 is MGHRA and CDR2 YSYEKL. The CDR3 length is 18 residues. Healthy HIV-negative adults with no recent acute infections or vaccinations were recruited as donors. Each donor was a Caucasian adult residing in Nashville, Tennessee. Study-wide points: Since donors were few, the genetic and exposure-history diversity represented was limited.

V and J are TRBV4-1 and TRBJ1-5, with D uncertain. The sequencing sample was made of PBMCs. This TCR came from a woman in her thirties or forties in good health. Some clones in this sample may be carry-over from other donors' samples. CDR3 DNA: TGCGCCAGCAGCCAGGCCCACATGGGGTTCTCGGGCAATCAGCCCCAGCATTTT. The encoded protein is CASSQAHMGFSGNQPQHF.